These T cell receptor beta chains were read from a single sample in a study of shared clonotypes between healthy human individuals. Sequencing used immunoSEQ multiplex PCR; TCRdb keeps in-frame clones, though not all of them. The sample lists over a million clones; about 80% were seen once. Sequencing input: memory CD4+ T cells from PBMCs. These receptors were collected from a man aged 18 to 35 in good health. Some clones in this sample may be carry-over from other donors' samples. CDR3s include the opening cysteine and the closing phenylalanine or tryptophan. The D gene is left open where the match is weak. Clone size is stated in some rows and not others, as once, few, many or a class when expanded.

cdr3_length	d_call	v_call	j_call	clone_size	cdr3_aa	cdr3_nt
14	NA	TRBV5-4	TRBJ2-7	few	CASSLASPPYEQYF	TGTGCCAGCAGCTTGGCCTCACCACCTTACGAGCAGTACTTC
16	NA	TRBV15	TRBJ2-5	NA	CATSRDGTRWVETQYF	TGTGCCACCAGCAGAGATGGAACCCGTTGGGTGGAGACCCAGTACTTC
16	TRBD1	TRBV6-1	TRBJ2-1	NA	CASSAQFGTGDSEQFF	TGTGCCAGCAGTGCCCAGTTCGGGACAGGGGATAGTGAGCAGTTCTTC
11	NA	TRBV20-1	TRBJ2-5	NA	CSARAQETQYF	TGCAGTGCTAGGGCGCAAGAGACCCAGTACTTC
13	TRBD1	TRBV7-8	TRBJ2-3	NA	CASSFGQGGTQYF	TGTGCCAGCAGCTTTGGACAGGGGGGTACGCAGTATTTT
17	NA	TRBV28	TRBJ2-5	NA	CASSLIRGDLYQETQYF	TGTGCCAGCAGTTTAATAAGGGGGGATCTGTACCAAGAGACCCAGTACTTC
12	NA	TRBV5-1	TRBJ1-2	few	CASSLTGYGYTF	TGCGCCAGCAGCCTCACAGGGTATGGCTACACCTTC
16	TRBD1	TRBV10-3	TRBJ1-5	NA	CATSGRTGASNQPQHF	TGTGCCACCTCAGGAAGGACAGGGGCGAGCAATCAGCCCCAGCATTTT
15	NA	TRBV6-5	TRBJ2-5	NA	CATQEPGRWVGTQYF	TGTGCCACCCAGGAACCGGGACGGTGGGTAGGGACCCAGTACTTC
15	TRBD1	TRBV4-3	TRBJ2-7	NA	CASSQQTGDLYEQYF	TGCGCCAGCAGCCAACAGACAGGGGATCTCTACGAGCAGTACTTC